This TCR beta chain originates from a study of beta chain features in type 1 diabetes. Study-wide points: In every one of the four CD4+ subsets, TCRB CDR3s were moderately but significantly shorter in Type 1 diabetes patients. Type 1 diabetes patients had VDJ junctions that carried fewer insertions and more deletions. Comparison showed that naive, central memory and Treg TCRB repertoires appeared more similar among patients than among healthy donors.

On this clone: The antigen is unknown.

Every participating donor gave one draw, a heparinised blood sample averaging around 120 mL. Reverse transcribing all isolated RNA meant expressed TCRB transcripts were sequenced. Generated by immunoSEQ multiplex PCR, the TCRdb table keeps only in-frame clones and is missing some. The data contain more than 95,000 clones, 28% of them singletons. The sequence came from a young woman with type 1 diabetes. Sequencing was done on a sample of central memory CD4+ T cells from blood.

The CDR3 here is CASSVQGGEQFF. In DNA, the CDR3 is TGCGCCAGCAGCGTACAGGGGGGTGAGCAGTTCTTC. This chain links TRBV5-1 with TRBJ2-1, with TRBD1 identical over 8 bases. J was trimmed by 9 bases and V by 4 bases; bases with no gene match: 3. The length of the CDR3 is 12 residues. From germline, CDR1 is SGHRS and CDR2 YFSETQ.